The clone carrying this T cell receptor delta chain was counted between two and nine times. This sequence is one base from a far larger clone and is likely a read error. Other DNA sequences within the sample encode an identical CDR3. This sample is part of a study of gamma-delta T cells after stem cell transplantation. TCRdb called clones anew from the RT-PCR reads with CATT. This sample has about 1,600 delta-chain clones, with 7.5% to 8.5% found just once. CDR3 length equals 15 residues. Trimming removed 2 bases from V and 0 bases from J, with 12 bases in between. Germline V gives CDR1 GEAIGNYY, CDR2 EKD.

The TCR comes from a human donor. It is not recorded whose cells these are; they may come from a transplant donor. The sequenced sample was gamma-delta T cells. This chain joins TRDV2 and TRDJ1; no clear D gene. The CDR3 DNA follows: TGTGCCTGTGACATCTTAGGGTCGTACACCGATAAACTCATCTTT. Translated: CACDILGSYTDKLIF.